Here is one T cell receptor (beta chain) with its context. The data were obtained in a study of blood T cell repertoires in COVID-19. This CDR3 region has 13 residues. Germline CDR1 SGHVS, CDR2 FQNEAQ. V gave up 6 bases and J gave up 6 bases; unmatched junction bases: 5. Generated by immunoSEQ multiplex PCR, the TCRdb table keeps only in-frame clones and is missing some. The sample lists 250,000 to 300,000 clones, roughly 80% occurring once. Participant age was about 18 to 89 years, and participants resided in approximately 24 US areas. Categorization into cohorts depended on clinical history that participants reported.

This TCR derives from a man aged 40-49 years who had been exposed to COVID-19. The V and J genes are TRBV7-8 and TRBJ2-7, with 10 bases fitting TRBD1. Source material: PBMCs or T cells enriched from blood (not recorded which). CDR3 region: CASRGDRGREQYF. The CDR3 region has the DNA TGTGCCAGCAGGGGGGACAGGGGACGCGAGCAGTACTTC.